The 5 T cell receptor beta chains reported below all come from one sample, sequenced in a study of beta chain features in type 1 diabetes. cDNA synthesis used the whole RNA isolate, giving expressed TCRB sequences. The table came from immunoSEQ multiplex PCR; TCRdb's copy has only in-frame clones and leaves some out. The data hold hundreds of thousands of clones, with around 16% observed a single time. The sequenced sample was naive CD4+ T cells from blood. These receptors all stem from a man younger than 35 in good health.

The sample holds a few counts of this clone. V is TRBV7-8 and J is TRBJ1-4; possible D gene TRBD1, 5 bases. Germline assignment: CDR1 SGHVS and CDR2 FQNEAQ. The CDR3 totals 16 residues. Trimming pared 0 bases from V and 6 bases from J, leaving 14 bases between. The CDR3 DNA reads as TGTGCCAGCAGCTTAGCTAGGGGACCTCCGGATGAAAAACTGTTTTTT. It is translated as CASSLARGPPDEKLFF.

The V call is TRBV29-1, the J call TRBJ2-7; D is unresolved. The CDR3 loop spans 12 amino acids. Germline V gives CDR1 SQVTM, CDR2 ANQGSEA. V lost 6 bases, J lost 1 base, and 10 bases lay in between. The DNA of the CDR3 is TGCAGCGTCCTAACCCAGTCCTACGAGCAGTACTTC. Residues: CSVLTQSYEQYF.

This clone was observed a single time. Other DNA sequences of this sample code for an identical CDR3. The chain carries TRBV29-1 and TRBJ1-1; TRBD1 agrees at 7 bases. In germline, CDR1 is SQVTM, CDR2 ANQGSEA. The V gene end was trimmed by 6 bases and the J gene end by 0 bases; junction bases not matched to a gene: 4. The CDR3 runs 13 residues. CDR3 sequence: CSVRGRMNTEAFF. CDR3 nucleotide sequence: TGCAGCGTAAGGGGGCGGATGAACACTGAAGCTTTCTTT.

The chain uses TRBV5-1 and TRBJ1-1; 7 bases are a match to TRBD1. Germline V lookup: CDR1 SGHRS, CDR2 YFSETQ. The trim removed 6 bases at V and 0 bases at J, leaving 8 bases unmatched. This CDR3 comprises 15 residues. The CDR3 nucleotides read TGCGCCAGCACCACAGGGGACGCGATGAACACTGAAGCTTTCTTT. This codes for CASTTGDAMNTEAFF.

In this sample, this clone turned up once. This chain joins TRBV13 and TRBJ2-5, with TRBD1 matching over 12 bases. Germline CDR1 PRHDT, CDR2 FYEKMQ (reference sequence). The CDR3 is 16 residues long. The ends lost 6 bases at V and 5 bases at J; junction bases unmatched: 10. The CDR3 nucleotides read TGTGCCAGCAGGGGTCCGGGACAGGGGGCGCGGGAGACCCAGTACTTC. It yields the protein CASRGPGQGARETQYF.